A selection of T cell receptor beta chains follows, all from one sample in a study of T-cell reconstitution after alpha-beta-depleted transplantation in children. TCRdb recomputed calls from the PCR reads with MiXCR, one row per CDR3 protein. The table lists hundreds of thousands of distinct CDR3 sequences, roughly 7.7% of them singletons. The sample was PBMCs, mostly from graft donor cells, taken 180 days after TCRalphabeta/CD19-depleted stem cell transplant. The receptors were gathered from a male patient aged 5 to 17 who had a stem cell transplant for acute lymphoblastic leukemia, so the T cells may come from the graft donor. Both conserved end residues are part of each CDR3.

cdr3_length	v_call	j_call	cdr3_aa
16	TRBV6-2/TRBV6-3	TRBJ1-4	CASSPGVLATNEKLFF
12	TRBV12-3/TRBV12-4	TRBJ2-1	CASSWATNEQFF
12	TRBV6-1	TRBJ2-1	CASSVQGNEQFF
16	TRBV4-3	TRBJ2-7	CASSQEEGAITIRQYF
18	TRBV18	TRBJ2-5	CASSPPSGTSGSRWTQYF
16	TRBV5-1	TRBJ2-7	CASSPGKALSSYEQYF
12	TRBV10-3	TRBJ1-5	CAIDRGNQPQHF
15	TRBV5-1	TRBJ1-1	CASSESGTANTEAFF
16	TRBV9	TRBJ2-3	CASSVGPGATTDTQYF
16	TRBV5-6	TRBJ1-1	CASSLSWGLLDTEAFF
15	TRBV5-1	TRBJ2-2	CASSWRDSYTGELFF
14	TRBV27	TRBJ2-1	CASRDGSMYNEQFF
13	TRBV12-3/TRBV12-4	TRBJ2-1	CASRLPTSDEQFF
15	TRBV15	TRBJ2-5	CATSRDRSGGETQYF
16	TRBV7-7	TRBJ2-2	CASSPWTGSNTGELFF
15	TRBV3-1	TRBJ2-1	CASRGTSRGSNEQFF
12	TRBV29-1	TRBJ2-1	CSVLPTGNEQFF
17	TRBV7-7	TRBJ2-7	CASSLRRTQGRAYEQYF
15	TRBV12-5	TRBJ2-2	CASGLVGALTGELFF
16	TRBV11-1	TRBJ1-1	CASSSREGRSSTEAFF
14	TRBV5-1	TRBJ2-2	CASSLAYPGGELFF
14	TRBV12-3/TRBV12-4	TRBJ1-4	CATTKGAANEKLFF
15	TRBV6-1	TRBJ2-5	CASSPPGGAQETQYF
16	TRBV5-4	TRBJ1-6	CASSLAGQGPNSPLHF
17	TRBV4-1	TRBJ2-2	CASSQALAGAGRGELFF
13	TRBV27	TRBJ2-2	CASSGGAIGELFF
13	TRBV27	TRBJ2-7	CASRPLADYEQYF
15	TRBV12-3/TRBV12-4	TRBJ1-2	CASIFHSGRYEGYTF
15	TRBV6-1	TRBJ2-2	CASSRAGGPPGELFF
12	TRBV5-1	TRBJ1-1	CASSLTGVEAFF
12	TRBV10-3	TRBJ1-2	CAISETVYGYTF
14	TRBV12-3/TRBV12-4	TRBJ2-1	CASSLGTGVNEQFF
17	TRBV2	TRBJ2-7	CASTQEEGQGEAYEQYF
12	TRBV7-2	TRBJ2-7	CATPGVMYEQYF
15	TRBV7-9	TRBJ2-5	CASSLATAYQETQYF
14	TRBV11-2	TRBJ2-5	CASSFPGLQETQYF
15	TRBV29-1	TRBJ2-3	CSVLGLAGETDTQYF
12	TRBV6-1	TRBJ2-7	CASSRDRDEQYF